The rows below give T cell receptor beta chains drawn from one sample of a study of control samples from healthy donors and cancer patients. The assay was immunoSEQ multiplex PCR, and TCRdb's table has in-frame clones only and misses some. The sample carries 120,000 or so clones, around 86% recorded once. Sequencing used blood. The receptors come from a man in his forties in good health. Both conserved end residues are trimmed from each CDR3. Each record gives: CDR3 protein, V gene.

CDR3aa: ATTLGGMAYGYT
v_gene: TRBV2

CDR3aa: ASSPSTEARREAF
v_gene: TRBV4-1

CDR3aa: ASSLQGIGLAGSGYT
v_gene: TRBV5-1

CDR3aa: ASSEGAGIPNEKLF
v_gene: TRBV7-3

CDR3aa: ASTGKGSSYNEQF
v_gene: TRBV5-4

CDR3aa: ASSPRDRDNSPLH
v_gene: TRBV6-2/TRBV6-3

CDR3aa: ASSLVQKTGGNEQY
v_gene: TRBV5-5

CDR3aa: ASSEFIGNSPLH
v_gene: TRBV6-4

CDR3aa: ASSPDRGQGETQY
v_gene: TRBV6-2/TRBV6-3

CDR3aa: ALTRVTDTQY
v_gene: TRBV30

CDR3aa: ASSVEGTDNQPQH
v_gene: TRBV9

CDR3aa: AWSVLGGYGYT
v_gene: TRBV30

CDR3aa: ASSLPTDNKETQY
v_gene: TRBV7-9

CDR3aa: ASSLAGPATNEKLF
v_gene: TRBV13

CDR3aa: ATSDPGRGPPQPQH
v_gene: TRBV24-1

CDR3aa: ASSPGLAIEQF
v_gene: TRBV18

CDR3aa: ASSPQLASSYNEQF
v_gene: TRBV7-3

CDR3aa: ASSLYRGGQSDTQY
v_gene: TRBV11-3